The present T cell receptor beta chain was sequenced within a study of blood T cells in healthy people across ages. Overall study findings and caveats: Comparison with aged donors showed that long-lived donors had more naive CD4+ cells and higher diversity.

Each sample yielded at least 7 million isolated PBMCs. Germline assignment: CDR1 SGHTA and CDR2 FQGNSA. The CDR3 has 16 amino acids. This clonotype was seen a handful of times. Its antigen is unidentified. One junction end disagrees with the germline gene, perhaps due to a read error. It was with a sample-barcoded 5' primer and a J-beta primer mix that a second PCR of roughly 6 to 12 cycles was run. TCRdb reprocessed the 5' RACE reads with MiXCR, giving one entry per CDR3 protein. The sample consists of 1.5 million to 2 million distinct CDR3 sequences, 28% of them appearing once. The gene calls are TRBV7-2 and TRBJ2-1, with 11 bases that match TRBD2. This TCR came from a young woman in good health. Sequenced: blood. In DNA form, the CDR3 reads TGTGCCAGCAGCATAGCGGGGGGGTATTCATACAATGAGCAGTTCTTC. This gives the protein CASSIAGGYSYNEQFF.